The 13 T cell receptor beta chains given below trace back to one sample, sequenced in a study of T cell changes during pregnancy in multiple sclerosis. Sequencing used immunoSEQ multiplex PCR; TCRdb keeps in-frame clones, though not all of them. The table records 45,000 to 50,000 clones, almost 95% of them present only once. Sequencing was performed on CD4+ T cells from peripheral blood mononuclear cells, taken in the second trimester of pregnancy. The source of these receptors is a female donor in good health, enrolled as a control in a pregnancy study.

V is TRBV5-4 and J is TRBJ2-1; 8 positions match TRBD2. The CDR3 totals 16 residues. Germline V gene sequence: CDR1 SGHNT, CDR2 YYREEE (reference sequence). Trimming at V came to 4 bases and at J to 8 bases, leaving 14 bases not matched to a gene. CDR3 loop: CASSRSGGRIVDEQFF. For the CDR3, the DNA is TGTGCCAGCAGCCGAAGCGGGGGCCGGATTGTCGATGAGCAGTTCTTC.

The V call is TRBV15, the J call TRBJ2-5, with D maybe TRBD2 (6 bases). V dropped 5 bases and J dropped 5 bases, with 24 bases sitting between them. This CDR3 comprises 17 residues. Germline values: CDR1 LNHNV, CDR2 YYDKDF (reference sequence). CDR3 region: CATSGVIGGGLRETQYF. CDR3 in DNA: TGTGCCACCAGCGGGGTCATCGGGGGAGGTCTAAGGGAGACCCAGTACTTC.

CDR3 in DNA: TGTGCCAGCTCACCCCCCGGGTCGGCGGGCTACGAGCAGTACTTC. This encodes CASSPPGSAGYEQYF. The V and J genes are TRBV18 and TRBJ2-7; D is possibly TRBD2 (5 bases). The length of the CDR3 is 15 residues. V was trimmed by 3 bases and J by 3 bases, leaving 15 bases between them. Per germline, CDR1 KGHSH and CDR2 LQKENI. The full variable domain, completed using reference TRBV18 and TRBJ2-7, is NAGVMQNPRHLVRRRGQEARLRCSPMKGHSHVYWYRQLPEEGLKFMVYLQKENIIDESGMPKERFSAEFPKEGPSILRIQQVVRGDSAAYFCASSPPGSAGYEQYFGPGTRLTVT.

CDR3 protein: CASSPQGAPVFFTDTQYF. The CDR3 DNA follows: TGTGCCAGCAGCCCACAGGGGGCTCCCGTTTTTTTCACAGATACGCAGTATTTT. V and J are TRBV7-2 and TRBJ2-3; TRBD1 matches at 9 bases. V gave up 5 bases and J gave up 2 bases; unmatched junction bases: 14. Germline V gene sequence: CDR1 SGHTA, CDR2 FQGNSA. The CDR3 loop spans 18 amino acids.

The gene calls are TRBV5-1 and TRBJ2-5; TRBD1 matches 7 bases. The CDR3 is 16 residues long. Germline assignment: CDR1 SGHRS and CDR2 YFSETQ. The V segment lost 4 bases and the J segment 2 bases; nucleotides outside the gene matches: 11. The CDR3: CASSQTGSEIQETQYF. The CDR3 region has the DNA TGCGCCAGCAGCCAGACAGGGTCTGAAATTCAAGAGACCCAGTACTTC.

The chain has TRBV7-2 and TRBJ2-1; 11 positions agree with TRBD2. CDR1 and CDR2 from the germline V gene are SGHTA and FQGNSA. The trim removed 3 bases at V and 8 bases at J, leaving 9 bases unmatched. There are 16 residues in the CDR3. CDR3 sequence: CASSFLAGGPGDEQFF. In nucleotides, the CDR3 is TGTGCCAGCAGCTTCTTAGCGGGGGGGCCTGGGGATGAGCAGTTCTTC.

This chain links TRBV9 with TRBJ1-1; the D is unclear. The V end was cut by 0 bases, the J end by 0 bases, with 15 bases between. This CDR3 has 17 residues. Germline CDR1 reads SGDLS; CDR2 reads YYNGEE. The CDR3 region is CASSVVEELALNTEAFF. The DNA of the CDR3 is TGTGCCAGCAGCGTAGTTGAGGAACTTGCGTTGAACACTGAAGCTTTCTTT.

The chain carries TRBV15 and TRBJ2-5; 7 bases line up with TRBD2. The junction had 4 bases not matched to a gene; V was cut back by 1 base and J by 2 bases. The germline V gene encodes CDR1 LNHNV and CDR2 YYDKDF (reference sequence). The CDR3 loop spans 15 amino acids. The CDR3 DNA reads TGTGCCACCAGCAGAGCTAGCGGATATCAAGAGACCCAGTACTTC. It codes for CATSRASGYQETQYF.

The V and J genes are TRBV5-6 and TRBJ1-4, with D tentatively TRBD1 (5 bases). Germline assignment: CDR1 SGHDT and CDR2 YYEEEE. This CDR3 has 15 amino acids. The V end was cut by 5 bases, the J end by 5 bases, with 16 bases between. The CDR3 loop reads CASSYAGRHNEKLFF. CDR3 sequence (DNA): TGTGCCAGCAGTTATGCGGGACGGCACAATGAAAAACTGTTTTTT.

This clone occurred once. The chain is built from TRBV6-6 and TRBJ1-1, with TRBD1 identical over 8 bases. The CDR3 covers 14 residues. Germline CDR1 MNHNY, CDR2 SVGAGI (reference sequence). Germline trimming cut 6 bases from V and 7 bases from J; bases unmatched to any gene: 10. This CDR3 is CASRQGQGPYEAFF. CDR3 nucleotide sequence: TGTGCCAGCAGGCAAGGACAGGGACCTTATGAAGCTTTCTTT.

The rearrangement joins TRBV4-2 to TRBJ1-2; 10 nucleotides match TRBD1. CDR3 length equals 17 residues. V was clipped by 3 bases and J by 5 bases; unmatched bases: 12. The V gene's germline CDR1 is LGHNA and CDR2 YNFKEQ. CDR3 residues: CASSHFTGTGDRYGYTF. The CDR3 nucleotides are TGTGCCAGCAGCCATTTTACCGGGACAGGGGACCGGTATGGCTACACCTTC.

The rearrangement joins TRBV7-6 to TRBJ2-1; the match to TRBD1 covers 10 bases. J was trimmed by 9 bases and V by 5 bases; bases with no gene match: 10. The CDR3 length is 15 residues. Looked up from germline, CDR1 is SGHVS and CDR2 is FNYEAQ. The CDR3 nucleotides read TGTGCCAGCAGCCACAGGGACAGGGGCATGGGTGAGCAGTTCTTC. Amino acid sequence: CASSHRDRGMGEQFF. Combining the CDR3 with reference TRBV7-6 and TRBJ2-1 gives the whole variable domain GAGVSQSPRYKVTKRGQDVALRCDPISGHVSLYWYRQALGQGPEFLTYFNYEAQQDKSGLPNDRFSAERPEGSISTLTIQRTEQRDSAMYRCASSHRDRGMGEQFFGPGTRLTVL.

The chain is built from TRBV6-5 and TRBJ2-7; D perhaps matches TRBD1 (6 bases). Deletions cut 2 bases from V and 6 bases from J, with 20 bases between. The CDR3 length is 16 residues. Germline-derived CDR1 and CDR2 are MNHEY and SVGAGI. This CDR3 is CASSYLPTTGRGEQYF. CDR3 nucleotides: TGTGCCAGCAGTTACCTTCCTACGACAGGCAGGGGCGAGCAGTACTTC.